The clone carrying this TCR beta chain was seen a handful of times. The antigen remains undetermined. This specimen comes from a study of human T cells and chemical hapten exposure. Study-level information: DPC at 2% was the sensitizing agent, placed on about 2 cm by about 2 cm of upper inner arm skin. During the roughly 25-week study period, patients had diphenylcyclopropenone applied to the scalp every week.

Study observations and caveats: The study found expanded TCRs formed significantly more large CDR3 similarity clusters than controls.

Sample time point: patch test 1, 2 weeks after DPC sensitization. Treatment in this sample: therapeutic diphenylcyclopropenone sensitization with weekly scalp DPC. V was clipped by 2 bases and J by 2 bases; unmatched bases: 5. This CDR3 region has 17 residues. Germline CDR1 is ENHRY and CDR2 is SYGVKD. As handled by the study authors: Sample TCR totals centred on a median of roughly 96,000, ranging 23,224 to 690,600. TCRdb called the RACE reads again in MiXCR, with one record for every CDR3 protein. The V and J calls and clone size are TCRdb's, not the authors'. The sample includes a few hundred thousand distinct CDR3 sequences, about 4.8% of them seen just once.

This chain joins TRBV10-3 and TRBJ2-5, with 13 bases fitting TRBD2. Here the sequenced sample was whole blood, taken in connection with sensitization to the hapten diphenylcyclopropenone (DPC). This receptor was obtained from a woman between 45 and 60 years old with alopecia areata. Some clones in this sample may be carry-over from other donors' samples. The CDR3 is CAISETPGLAGQETQYF. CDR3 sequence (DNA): TGTGCCATCAGTGAGACTCCGGGACTAGCGGGGCAAGAGACCCAGTACTTC.